The rows below give T cell receptor beta chains drawn from one sample of a study of shared clonotypes between healthy human individuals. Generated by immunoSEQ multiplex PCR, the TCRdb table keeps only in-frame clones and is missing some. The sample has over 1.5 million clones; about 98% are singletons. The sequenced sample was naive CD4+ T cells sorted from blood. These receptors were collected from a young man in good health. The CDR3 runs from the conserved cysteine through the conserved F or W. The D gene is left open where the match is weak. For some rows the clone size is stated as once, few or many, or as a class when expanded; others skip it.

j_call d_call v_call clone_size cdr3_nt cdr3_aa
TRBJ2-7 TRBD2 TRBV19 . TGTGCCAGTAGTATCCTAGGGACTACAAGCTACGAGCAGTACTTC CASSILGTTSYEQYF
TRBJ2-7 . TRBV4-1 . TGCGCCAGCAGCCAAGGAGTTGGGCTTTCCTCCTCCTACGAGCAGTACTTC CASSQGVGLSSSYEQYF
TRBJ2-6 . TRBV9 . TGTGCCAGCAGCGTAAGTCCCAACTCTGGGGCCAACGTCCTGACTTTC CASSVSPNSGANVLTF
TRBJ2-7 . TRBV5-1 . TGCGCCAGCAGCTTGGCTAGGGCAGGGACGTTCGAGCAGTACTTC CASSLARAGTFEQYF
TRBJ2-2 . TRBV21-1 . TGTGCCAGCATCCCGGGACAGGTCCCCGGGGAGCTGTTTTTT CASIPGQVPGELFF
TRBJ1-2 TRBD1 TRBV2 . TGTGCCAGCAGCGCCGGGACAGGGGAGGAAATTCCCTATGGCTACACCTTC CASSAGTGEEIPYGYTF
TRBJ2-7 . TRBV19 . TGTGCCAGTAGTACCGGTGGCGAGCAGTACTTC CASSTGGEQYF
TRBJ2-5 . TRBV14 . TGTGCCAGCAGCCAAGGGCGCCTTATTGGAGAGACCCAGTACTTC CASSQGRLIGETQYF
TRBJ2-7 . TRBV29-1 few TGCAGCGTTGGCGGTTCCTACGAGCAGTACTTC CSVGGSYEQYF
TRBJ1-4 . TRBV7-9 . TGTGCCAGCAGCCGCCCCCCGGCAACTAATGAAAAACTGTTTTTT CASSRPPATNEKLFF
TRBJ2-1 . TRBV10-1 once TGCGCCAGCAGTGAGTCGACGGCTTGGGAGCAGTTCTTC CASSESTAWEQFF
TRBJ2-7 . TRBV20-1 . TGCAGTGCTAGCAAGAACTACGAGCAGTACTTC CSASKNYEQYF
TRBJ2-7 . TRBV5-6 . TGTGCCAGCAGCTGGGGACAAAAGGGCGAGCAGTACTTC CASSWGQKGEQYF
TRBJ2-1 TRBD2 TRBV10-2 . TGCGCCAGCAGTGACCCTAAGGAGGGACTAGCGGGCCGGGGGAAGCAGTTCTTC CASSDPKEGLAGRGKQFF
TRBJ2-5 . TRBV20-1 . TGCAGTGCTAGTCAGGGGACGACCCAGTACTTC CSASQGTTQYF
TRBJ2-2 . TRBV2 . TGTGCCAGCAGTGATGTAATCCGTAAGCCCGGGGAGCTGTTTTTT CASSDVIRKPGELFF
TRBJ2-7 . TRBV9 . TGTGCCAGCAGCGTATCTACGGGAGTATTAGACGAGCAGTACTTC CASSVSTGVLDEQYF
TRBJ1-3 . TRBV7-9 . TGTGCCAGCGGAGCGGGGGGTTTGGCGGAATCTGGAAACACCATATATTTT CASGAGGLAESGNTIYF
TRBJ2-7 TRBD1 TRBV5-1 . TGCGCCAGCAGCTTGAGTGGACAGGCCTACGAGCAGTACTTC CASSLSGQAYEQYF
TRBJ2-3 TRBD2 TRBV27 . TGTGCCAACCGGACTAGCGGACCCAATACGCAGTATTTT CANRTSGPNTQYF
TRBJ2-3 . TRBV28 . TGTGCCAGCAGCTTTATAAGAGGGGCAGGCACAGATACGCAGTATTTT CASSFIRGAGTDTQYF
TRBJ2-7 . TRBV15 . TGTGCCACCAGCAGAGATCTTGGGGGCGTAGGCGGGAGAGGTTACGAGCAGTACTTC CATSRDLGGVGGRGYEQYF
TRBJ1-2 . TRBV5-1 . TGCGCCAGCAGCTTGGGGCGAACTGGCTACACCTTC CASSLGRTGYTF
TRBJ1-5 . TRBV28 . TGTGCCAGCAGTTTAGGGGCGCAGCCCCAGCATTTT CASSLGAQPQHF
TRBJ2-7 . TRBV7-2 . TGTGCCAGCCGACCACGGGCGAGCTCCTACGAGCAGTACTTC CASRPRASSYEQYF
TRBJ2-7 TRBD2 TRBV9 . TGTGCCAGCAGCGTTACCGGGACTAGGGGCTACGAGCAGTACTTC CASSVTGTRGYEQYF